Each of the 19 T cell receptor beta chains below was sequenced from the same sample in a study of blood T cell repertoires in COVID-19. TCRdb's copy holds only in-frame clones and misses some; the assay was immunoSEQ multiplex PCR. The sample has 220,000 or so clones, roughly 80% seen once. The material sequenced was PBMCs or T cells enriched from blood (not recorded which). The receptors were gathered from a woman aged 35 to 49 with acute COVID-19.

The chain carries TRBV5-4 and TRBJ1-1; D call uncertain. The V and J ends lost 6 bases and 4 bases respectively, with 10 bases between them. Germline V gene sequence: CDR1 SGHNT, CDR2 YYREEE (reference sequence). The CDR3 runs 12 residues. The DNA for the CDR3 is TGTGCCAGCACCGCGGTCGGCACTGAAGCTTTCTTT. Its translation is CASTAVGTEAFF.

CDR3 amino acids: CASSSVQDSGNTIYF. CDR3 in DNA: TGTGCCAGCAGTTCGGTCCAGGACTCTGGAAACACCATATATTTT. V gene TRBV28 combines with J gene TRBJ1-3; no firm D call. The CDR3 has 15 amino acids. V lost 4 bases and J 0 bases, leaving 10 bases between the germline ends. Germline V gene sequence: CDR1 MDHEN, CDR2 SYDVKM.

The chain combines TRBV7-9 with TRBJ1-2; weak D call: TRBD1 (6 bases). The CDR3 is 14 amino acids. From germline, CDR1 is SEHNR and CDR2 FQNEAQ (reference sequence). The germline V and J ends were trimmed by 5 bases and 5 bases, with 15 bases remaining between them. The CDR3: CASSGPGQEYGYTF. The DNA of the CDR3 is TGTGCCAGCAGCGGACCGGGACAAGAATATGGCTACACCTTC.

This chain uses TRBV30 with TRBJ2-2, with D tentatively TRBD2 (6 bases). The CDR3 spans 16 residues. V shed 2 bases and J shed 7 bases, with 20 bases lying between them. Per the germline V gene, CDR1 is GTSNPN and CDR2 is SVGIG (reference sequence). CDR3 residues: CAWSPPLRQGGGELFF. In nucleotides, the CDR3 is TGTGCCTGGAGTCCCCCCCTTAGGCAGGGAGGCGGGGAGCTGTTTTTT.

This clone was recorded once. V and J are TRBV7-3 and TRBJ2-1; 12 bases are shared with TRBD2. The V segment lost 2 bases and the J segment 5 bases; nucleotides outside the gene matches: 1. Germline loops: CDR1 SGHTA, CDR2 FQGTGA. This CDR3 region has 15 residues. The CDR3, as DNA: TGTGCCAGCAGCTTACCTAGCGGGGGGGACAATGAGCAGTTCTTC. Protein: CASSLPSGGDNEQFF.

The chain uses TRBV4-3 and TRBJ2-1, with 10 bases lining up with TRBD2. V lost 0 bases to trimming and J lost 12 bases; unmatched junction nucleotides: 5. The CDR3 is 14 residues long. Germline CDR1 LGHNA, CDR2 YSLEER. The CDR3 DNA is TGCGCCAGCAGCCAAGATCGGGTAGCGGGGGGGCAGTTCTTC. Protein: CASSQDRVAGGQFF.

The gene calls are TRBV19 and TRBJ2-1, with D possibly TRBD2 on 6 matching bases. This CDR3 comprises 15 residues. CDR1 and CDR2 (germline): LNHDA, SQIVND (reference sequence). V lost 8 bases, J lost 5 bases, and 19 bases lay in between. In nucleotides, the CDR3 is TGTGCCAGTGCCCCTAGCGCGAGATCAGACAATGAGCAGTTCTTC. It translates to CASAPSARSDNEQFF.

The chain joins TRBV6-2 or TRBV6-3 to TRBJ2-7, with D tentatively TRBD1 (6 bases). V was shortened by 5 bases and J by 0 bases, with 17 bases between the two germline ends. Germline CDR1 is MNHEY and CDR2 is SVGEGT. The CDR3 extends over 16 amino acids. CDR3 sequence: CASSTRQDRSSYEQYF. The CDR3 nucleotides are TGTGCCAGCAGTACCCGCCAGGACAGAAGCTCCTACGAGCAGTACTTC.

The chain joins TRBV7-9 to TRBJ2-4; 11 bases map to TRBD2. The CDR3 extends over 14 amino acids. V shed 6 bases, J shed 6 bases, and the junction held 4 bases outside the gene matches. Germline V CDR1 and CDR2: SEHNR, FQNEAQ (reference sequence). The CDR3 spells CASRGTSGPNIQYF. In nucleotides, the CDR3 is TGTGCCAGCAGGGGGACTAGCGGTCCAAACATTCAGTACTTC.

This chain uses TRBV10-3 with TRBJ1-4; no clear D. Germline CDR1 and CDR2: ENHRY and SYGVKD. V was shortened by 3 bases and J by 4 bases, with 15 bases between the two germline ends. The CDR3 length is 16 residues. This CDR3 is CAISDHSQRDNEKLFF. Here the CDR3 DNA reads TGTGCCATCAGTGACCACAGCCAGCGGGATAATGAAAAACTGTTTTTT.

This clone has more than one count but fewer than ten. The V gene is TRBV4-2, the J gene TRBJ2-7, with TRBD2 matching 9 bases. CDR3 length: 16 amino acids. Germline V gene sequence: CDR1 LGHNA, CDR2 YNFKEQ. V trimming: 1 base; J trimming: 7 bases; junction bases outside the gene matches: 11. CDR3 in DNA: TGTGCCAGCAGCCAAGCCACATGGCGGGGGGGGCGGGAGCAGTACTTC. This sequence encodes CASSQATWRGGREQYF.

CDR3 loop: CASSSGGGNTIYF. The CDR3 coding sequence is TGTGCCAGCAGTTCGGGGGGGGGAAACACCATATATTTT. The rearrangement uses TRBV6-5 and TRBJ1-3; D may be TRBD1 (5 bases). Germline V gene lookup returns CDR1 MNHEY and CDR2 SVGAGI. V lost 4 bases to trimming and J lost 4 bases, with 8 bases between them. CDR3 size: 13 residues.

The J gene is TRBJ2-2, the V gene TRBV9; possible D gene TRBD2, 6 bases. V dropped 3 bases and J dropped 6 bases, with 15 bases sitting between them. Germline CDR1 reads SGDLS; CDR2 reads YYNGEE. CDR3 length: 15 amino acids. The CDR3 bases are TGTGCCAGCAGCGGACGGGGGTCTGGGCCCGGGGAGCTGTTTTTT. Translation: CASSGRGSGPGELFF.

This clone showed up just a few times. The chain has TRBV29-1 and TRBJ1-1; a weak D match, TRBD1 (6 bases). In germline, CDR1 is SQVTM, CDR2 ANQGSEA. The CDR3 is 13 amino acids. Trimming left V 4 bases short and J 12 bases short, with 21 bases between. The CDR3 loop reads CSVAPHGPQGTFF. Here the CDR3 DNA reads TGCAGCGTTGCACCTCATGGGCCCCAGGGGACTTTCTTT.

The chain carries TRBV19 and TRBJ1-5; TRBD1 might be the D (5 bases). V shed 7 bases and J shed 6 bases, with 13 bases lying between them. Germline-derived CDR1 and CDR2 are LNHDA and SQIVND (reference sequence). The CDR3 has 13 amino acids. CDR3 loop: CASTKQVGQPQHF. DNA for the CDR3: TGTGCCAGTACCAAACAGGTCGGTCAGCCCCAGCATTTT.

The rearrangement joins TRBV15 to TRBJ2-7; 9 bases line up with TRBD1. CDR1 and CDR2 (germline): LNHNV, YYDKDF (reference sequence). The V gene end was trimmed by 1 base and the J gene end by 2 bases; junction bases not matched to a gene: 3. This CDR3 comprises 15 residues. CDR3: CATSRGGTGPYEQYF. DNA of the CDR3: TGTGCCACCAGCAGAGGTGGGACAGGGCCCTACGAGCAGTACTTC.

The rearrangement links TRBV29-1 to TRBJ2-5, with D possibly TRBD1 on 7 matching bases. From germline, CDR1 is SQVTM and CDR2 ANQGSEA. The CDR3 is 13 residues long. Trimming removed 6 bases at V and 1 base at J, with 12 bases between. CDR3 DNA: TGCAGCGTCCCCAGGGGGGCCCAAGAGACCCAGTACTTC. Translating it yields CSVPRGAQETQYF.

V usage is TRBV4-2 and J usage is TRBJ2-7; D is uncertain. Germline V gene lookup returns CDR1 LGHNA and CDR2 YNFKEQ. The V and J ends lost 1 base and 6 bases respectively, with 7 bases between them. This CDR3 spans 12 amino acids. The CDR3: CASSQVLGEQYF. The CDR3 DNA sequence: TGTGCCAGCAGCCAAGTCCTAGGCGAGCAGTACTTC.

This clone was recorded a few times. This chain connects TRBV13 to TRBJ1-6; D may be TRBD1 (5 bases). This CDR3 is 18 amino acids long. V was pared by 4 bases and J by 1 base, with 17 bases between. CDR1 is PRHDT and CDR2 is FYEKMQ in the germline V gene (reference sequence). The CDR3 DNA follows: TGTGCCAGCAGCTCCGGGGGGGAGGCCTCGTCCTATAATTCACCCCTCCACTTT. This sequence encodes CASSSGGEASSYNSPLHF. The full variable domain, with the rest looked up from reference TRBV13 and TRBJ1-6, is AAGVIQSPRHLIKEKRETATLKCYPIPRHDTVYWYQQGPGQDPQFLISFYEKMQSDKGSIPDRFSAQQFSDYHSELNMSSLELGDSALYFCASSSGGEASSYNSPLHFGNGTRLTVT.